Listed here are 18 T cell receptor beta chains from one sample, sequenced in a study of cytomegalovirus exposure and HLA in healthy donors. In the PCR, 60 Vbeta and 13 Jbeta primers were used. Clones were sequenced by immunoSEQ multiplex PCR, and TCRdb holds only the in-frame ones, with some missing. The sample includes 90,000 to 150,000 clones, 78% of them seen just once. Sequencing input: PBMCs. The receptors derive from a woman aged 25 to 39 in good health and CMV-seropositive.

This clone was detected only a few times. The chain employs TRBV7-9 and TRBJ1-1; TRBD1 matches 7 bases. From germline, CDR1 is SEHNR and CDR2 FQNEAQ (reference sequence). Trimming cost V 5 bases and J 3 bases; bases outside gene matches: 3. The CDR3 spans 13 residues. Here the CDR3 DNA reads TGTGCCAGCAGCACGGGACAGTACACTGAAGCTTTCTTT. This gives the protein CASSTGQYTEAFF. Based on the CDR3 plus reference TRBV7-9 and TRBJ1-1, the full variable domain is DTGVSQNPRHKITKRGQNVTFRCDPISEHNRLYWYRQTLGQGPEFLTYFQNEAQLEKSRLLSDRFSAERPKGSFSTLEIQRTEQGDSAMYLCASSTGQYTEAFFGQGTRLTVV.

V gene TRBV9 combines with J gene TRBJ1-2, with 7 bases matching TRBD1. There are 16 residues in the CDR3. Germline V CDR1 and CDR2: SGDLS, YYNGEE. The junction had 10 bases not matched to a gene; V was cut back by 4 bases and J by 1 base. The CDR3: CASSPFRDRDNYGYTF. CDR3 DNA sequence: TGTGCCAGCAGCCCCTTCCGGGACAGAGATAACTATGGCTACACCTTC.

This clone has just one count. The genes are TRBV6-1 and TRBJ1-2; 7 bases fit TRBD1. The CDR3 is 14 amino acids. The trim removed 2 bases at V and 8 bases at J, leaving 8 bases unmatched. Germline V lookup: CDR1 MNHNS, CDR2 SASEGT. The CDR3 DNA sequence: TGTGCCAGCAGTGAAAGGACAGGACCTTACGGCTACACCTTC. As protein: CASSERTGPYGYTF.

The V call is TRBV15, the J call TRBJ1-1; possibly TRBD1 for D (6 bases). V was cut by 0 bases and J by 1 base, with 15 bases left in between. The length of the CDR3 is 17 residues. From germline, CDR1 is LNHNV and CDR2 YYDKDF (reference sequence). Here the CDR3 DNA reads TGTGCCACCAGCAGAGATACCCGGACAGCATGGAACACTGAAGCTTTCTTT. Protein product: CATSRDTRTAWNTEAFF.

V and J are TRBV28 and TRBJ2-5; D gene ambiguous. Germline lookup yields CDR1 MDHEN and CDR2 SYDVKM. The CDR3 is 12 amino acids. Trimming pared 7 bases from V and 1 base from J, leaving 7 bases between. The CDR3: CASTTSQETQYF. The DNA of the CDR3 is TGTGCCAGCACCACAAGCCAAGAGACCCAGTACTTC.

V is TRBV6-1 and J is TRBJ1-3; perhaps TRBD1 as D (5 bases). CDR1 and CDR2 (germline): MNHNS, SASEGT. This CDR3 spans 14 amino acids. The V gene lost 6 bases and the J gene lost 4 bases, with 13 bases spanning the gap. The CDR3, as DNA: TGTGCCAGCAGGGTGGGGCATGGAGGAAACACCATATATTTT. Amino acid sequence: CASRVGHGGNTIYF.

The rearrangement uses TRBV28 and TRBJ1-5; D unclear. This CDR3 is 12 amino acids long. The germline CDR1 and CDR2 sequences are MDHEN and SYDVKM. Between the trimmed V and J ends, which lost 2 bases and 9 bases, there was a span of 8 bases. The CDR3 sequence: CASSLEARPQHF. The CDR3 DNA reads as TGTGCCAGCAGTTTAGAAGCCCGGCCCCAGCATTTT. The variable domain in full, with the rest retrieved from reference TRBV28 and TRBJ1-5, is DVKVTQSSRYLVKRTGEKVFLECVQDMDHENMFWYRQDPGLGLRLIYFSYDVKMKEKGDIPEGYSVSREKKERFSLILESASTNQTSMYLCASSLEARPQHFGDGTRLSIL.

V usage is TRBV4-2 and J usage is TRBJ2-1; 9 bases are shared with TRBD2. J was trimmed by 8 bases and V by 0 bases; bases with no gene match: 2. From germline, CDR1 is LGHNA and CDR2 YNFKEQ. The CDR3 loop spans 14 amino acids. CDR3 sequence: CASSQERGGDEQFF. The CDR3 DNA reads as TGTGCCAGCAGCCAAGAGCGGGGGGGGGATGAGCAGTTCTTC.

This clone was observed once. J is TRBJ2-5 and V is TRBV5-1, with D possibly being TRBD2 (5 bases). The J call may be incorrect, as the DNA end agrees better with TRBJ2-7. Germline V gene lookup returns CDR1 SGHRS and CDR2 YFSETQ. The CDR3 has 15 amino acids. CDR3 residues: CASSLAIGSGYEQYF. The CDR3 DNA is TGCGCCAGCAGCTTGGCCATTGGCAGCGGCTACGAGCAGTACTTC.

The gene calls are TRBV11-2 and TRBJ1-5; 9 nucleotides line up with TRBD1. Germline trimming cut 5 bases from V and 5 bases from J; bases unmatched to any gene: 7. CDR3 length equals 15 residues. Germline CDR1 reads SGHAT; CDR2 reads FQNNGV. The CDR3 reads CASSPGQGGHQPQHF. Written as DNA, the CDR3 is TGTGCCAGCAGCCCGGGACAGGGAGGGCATCAGCCCCAGCATTTT.

This clone has only a few counts. The rearrangement uses TRBV30 and TRBJ1-2; no definite D call. Germline V lookup: CDR1 GTSNPN, CDR2 SVGIG (reference sequence). This CDR3 region has 13 residues. V lost 2 bases and J lost 6, with 13 bases in between. The CDR3 coding sequence is TGTGCCTGGAGTTCCGGGGTGGGTCATGGCTACACCTTC. This translates into CAWSSGVGHGYTF.

Worth noting for this clone: The junction departs from the called germline gene at one end, perhaps through a read error. V and J are TRBV6-5 and TRBJ2-5, with D tentatively TRBD2 (6 bases). CDR1 and CDR2 from the germline V gene are MNHEY and SVGAGI. This CDR3 contains 13 residues. The CDR3 nucleotides are TGTGCCAACAGTCAGGGACTTCAAGAGACCCAGTACTTC. Amino acid sequence: CANSQGLQETQYF.

V gene TRBV2 combines with J gene TRBJ2-5; D gene ambiguous. The end of the DNA aligns better with TRBJ2-7, so the J call may be wrong. The CDR3 runs 12 residues. CDR1 and CDR2 (germline): SNHLY, FYNNEI. The CDR3 coding sequence is TGTGCCAGCAGTGTGTCCGGGTACGAGCAGTACTTC. It yields the protein CASSVSGYEQYF.

The chain couples TRBV7-9 to TRBJ2-5, with D maybe TRBD2 (7 bases). V was clipped by 5 bases and J by 4 bases, with 17 bases between them. Germline V gene data show CDR1 as SEHNR and CDR2 as FQNEAQ (reference sequence). This CDR3 has 15 residues. CDR3 in amino acids: CASSKWGGAGETQYF. CDR3 bases: TGTGCCAGCAGCAAGTGGGGGGGGGCGGGAGAGACCCAGTACTTC. The variable domain in full, completed from reference TRBV7-9 and TRBJ2-5, reads DTGVSQNPRHKITKRGQNVTFRCDPISEHNRLYWYRQTLGQGPEFLTYFQNEAQLEKSRLLSDRFSAERPKGSFSTLEIQRTEQGDSAMYLCASSKWGGAGETQYFGPGTRLLVL.

The chain uses TRBV5-3 and TRBJ2-7; 10 nucleotides agree with TRBD1. TRBV5-3 qualifies as an ORF whose function is uncertain. The ends lost 5 bases at V and 9 bases at J; junction bases unmatched: 5. The CDR3 sequence is 12 residues long. CDR3 sequence reads: CARRGQGQGQYF. CDR3 nucleotides: TGTGCCAGAAGGGGACAGGGGCAGGGGCAGTACTTC.

CDR3 sequence: CASSQDRGGWETQYF. CDR3 bases: TGCGCCAGCAGCCAAGATCGGGGGGGGTGGGAGACCCAGTACTTC. The rearrangement joins TRBV4-1 to TRBJ2-5; the match to TRBD2 covers 8 bases. Germline V lookup: CDR1 MGHRA, CDR2 YSYEKL. Trimming took 0 bases from V and 5 from J; bases not matched to a gene: 5. The CDR3 covers 15 residues.

CDR3 sequence: CASSGGLLAGTQETQYF. DNA of the CDR3: TGTGCCAGCAGCGGTGGTTTGTTAGCGGGGACTCAAGAGACCCAGTACTTC. The rearrangement links TRBV4-2 to TRBJ2-5; 8 bases line up with TRBD2. V lost 5 bases and J lost 2; bases outside the gene matches: 13. Germline V CDR1 and CDR2: LGHNA, YNFKEQ. The CDR3 runs to 17 residues.

This clone was observed a few times. The V call is TRBV9, the J call TRBJ1-2; D is ambiguous. The CDR3 contains 15 residues. Germline V CDR1 and CDR2: SGDLS, YYNGEE. With 4 bases removed from V and 8 bases from J, the gap between germline ends came to 21 bases. CDR3 in amino acids: CASSPSPTLFNGYTF. The CDR3 region has the DNA TGTGCCAGCAGCCCTAGCCCGACACTTTTCAACGGCTACACCTTC.